Listed below are T cell receptor beta chains from one sample, sequenced in a study of PD-L1 blockade in urothelial cancer. The protocol was immunoSEQ multiplex PCR, while the TCRdb copy is restricted to in-frame clones and leaves out a portion. The data hold around 30,000 clones, with 79% observed a single time. Sequences were derived from PBMCs, sampled around atezolizumab (anti-PD-L1) treatment. The receptors derive from a man between 65 and 80 years old with urothelial cancer. The CDR3 runs from the conserved cysteine through the conserved F or W. Fields, in order: CDR3 length, V gene, clone size, D gene, J gene, CDR3 DNA, CDR3 protein. A D gene is named only where the DNA matches it firmly. Rows may omit the clone size; those that give it use once, few, many or a size class.

16,TRBV19,few,TRBD1,TRBJ1-3,TGTGCCAGTAGCCCCGTCGACAGGGGCTCTGGAAACACCATATATTTT,CASSPVDRGSGNTIYF
15,TRBV19,.,TRBD1,TRBJ2-3,TGTGCCAGTAGTCCCCGACAGGGGGGGAAAGATACGCAGTATTTT,CASSPRQGGKDTQYF
16,TRBV27,.,.,TRBJ2-1,TGTGCCAGCAGGTTGGTTAGGGCCTCAGGGCACAATGAGCAGTTCTTC,CASRLVRASGHNEQFF
15,TRBV27,.,TRBD1,TRBJ2-2,TGTGCCAGCAGGAAGGACAGGCTAAACACCGGGGAGCTGTTTTTT,CASRKDRLNTGELFF
15,TRBV6-1,once,TRBD2,TRBJ2-1,TGTGCCAGCAGTGGGGCGGGGGGCTCCTACAATGAGCAGTTCTTC,CASSGAGGSYNEQFF
15,TRBV5-6,.,TRBD1,TRBJ1-1,TGTGCCAGCAGCTTGATAGGACAGGCGAACACTGAAGCTTTCTTT,CASSLIGQANTEAFF
14,TRBV2,.,.,TRBJ2-4,TGTGCCAGCAGTGAAGGAGGGGCCAAAAACATTCAGTACTTC,CASSEGGAKNIQYF
16,TRBV7-9,.,.,TRBJ1-2,TGTGCCAGCAGCCCGGGGGGCCTTACGAATAACTATGGCTACACCTTC,CASSPGGLTNNYGYTF
15,TRBV18,.,.,TRBJ2-7,TGTGCCAGCTCACCATATCAGGGTCAAGGGTACGAGCAGTACTTC,CASSPYQGQGYEQYF
14,TRBV6-1,once,.,TRBJ1-4,TGTGCCAGCAGCTCAGGGCCAAATAATGAAAAACTGTTTTTT,CASSSGPNNEKLFF
14,TRBV6-6,.,.,TRBJ1-2,TGTGCCAGCAGTCTAGATACAGGGTTCTATGGCTACACCTTC,CASSLDTGFYGYTF
17,TRBV5-5,.,.,TRBJ2-4,TGTGCCAGCAGCTTGACAACAGGGCCCCTAGCCAAAAACATTCAGTACTTC,CASSLTTGPLAKNIQYF
13,TRBV29-1,few,.,TRBJ1-6,TGCAGCGTTGAGCCGGGTGATAATTCACCCCTCCACTTT,CSVEPGDNSPLHF
15,TRBV6-1,.,.,TRBJ1-5,TGTGCCAGCAGTGGATTCGGCAGGGCGGTAGGGCCCCAGCATTTT,CASSGFGRAVGPQHF
14,TRBV5-1,.,TRBD1,TRBJ2-7,TGCGCCAGCAGCCCCAGGACAGGATCCTACGAGCAGTACTTC,CASSPRTGSYEQYF
11,TRBV11-3,.,TRBD1,TRBJ1-1,TGTGCCAGCAGTCGTGACAGGGGGACTTTCTTT,CASSRDRGTFF
13,TRBV15,.,.,TRBJ2-7,TGTGCCACCAGGGGGACTTCCCCCTACGAGCAGTACTTC,CATRGTSPYEQYF
14,TRBV4-1,.,TRBD1,TRBJ1-2,TGCGCCAGCAGCCCAGGGGGACAGAGCTATGGCTACACCTTC,CASSPGGQSYGYTF
13,TRBV9,.,.,TRBJ1-2,TGTGCCAGCAGCCGAACCTCGGACAATGGCTACACCTTC,CASSRTSDNGYTF
13,TRBV6-6,medium-sized,TRBD1,TRBJ1-1,TGTGCCAGCAGTACAGGGGAGAACACTGAAGCTTTCTTT,CASSTGENTEAFF
14,TRBV28,.,.,TRBJ2-7,TGTGCCAGCAGTTTCAAGGCTAGCCAGATGGTGCAGTACTTC,CASSFKASQMVQYF
19,TRBV5-1,.,.,TRBJ1-4,TGCGCCAGCAGCTTGGATTATGACTCACCCATCAAGACTAATGAAAAACTGTTTTTT,CASSLDYDSPIKTNEKLFF
16,TRBV7-2,.,TRBD2,TRBJ2-3,TGTGCCAGCAGCTTAGTTCGGGTACTAGCGGAAGGTACGCAGTATTTT,CASSLVRVLAEGTQYF
16,TRBV4-1,.,TRBD1,TRBJ2-2,TGCGCCAGCAGCCAAGGACAGGGGATTAACACCGGGGAGCTGTTTTTT,CASSQGQGINTGELFF
16,TRBV19,.,TRBD1,TRBJ1-2,TGTGCCAGTAGTATCCGACAGGGCCCACCAACTGATGGCTACACCTTC,CASSIRQGPPTDGYTF
14,TRBV7-9,medium-sized,TRBD1,TRBJ2-7,TGTGCCAGCAGCTTAGTACAGGGGGCCTACGAGCAGTACTTC,CASSLVQGAYEQYF
13,TRBV6-1,.,TRBD1,TRBJ1-2,TGTGCCAGCAGAGACAGGGGGCTGGGCGGCTACACCTTC,CASRDRGLGGYTF
13,TRBV27,.,.,TRBJ1-1,TGTGCCAGCAGCCCCGCTAAAATATCTGAAGCTTTCTTT,CASSPAKISEAFF
16,TRBV5-4,.,.,TRBJ1-4,TGTGCCAGCAGCTTGGCTACAGGTGGTACTAATGAAAAACTGTTTTTT,CASSLATGGTNEKLFF
14,TRBV2,.,.,TRBJ1-1,TGTGCCAGCAGCACGCAGGGCCGACGCACTGAAGCTTTCTTT,CASSTQGRRTEAFF
14,TRBV30,.,.,TRBJ1-5,TGTGCCTGGAGTGAAACTCAGGCGGGACAGCCCCAGCATTTT,CAWSETQAGQPQHF
13,TRBV28,once,.,TRBJ1-2,TGTGCCAGCAGTTTCTCCGGGAGAGATGGCTACACCTTC,CASSFSGRDGYTF
15,TRBV4-3,.,.,TRBJ2-2,TGCGCCAGCAGCCAAGCGACAGGAGACACCGGGGAGCTGTTTTTT,CASSQATGDTGELFF
15,TRBV6-1,.,TRBD2,TRBJ2-7,TGTGCCAGCAAAGTAGCGGGAGGGCCCTTCGGCGAGCAGTACTTC,CASKVAGGPFGEQYF
12,TRBV5-5,.,.,TRBJ1-4,TGTGCCAGCAGCGGACTTGGAGAAAAACTGTTTTTT,CASSGLGEKLFF
13,TRBV27,.,.,TRBJ2-5,TGTGCCAGCGGAGACCTGATTCAAGAGACCCAGTACTTC,CASGDLIQETQYF
13,TRBV11-2,.,.,TRBJ1-2,TGTGCCAGCAGCTTTGACAGGAACTATGGCTACACCTTC,CASSFDRNYGYTF
16,TRBV19,.,TRBD1,TRBJ2-1,TGTGCCAGTAGTACCAGGACAGGGAGCTCCTACAATGAGCAGTTCTTC,CASSTRTGSSYNEQFF
13,TRBV7-9,.,.,TRBJ1-2,TGTGCCAGCAGCTTAGGAGTCACAGGGTACGGCACCTTC,CASSLGVTGYGTF
14,TRBV4-3,.,.,TRBJ2-2,TGCGCCAGCAGCCAAGATCCGTCTACCGGGGAGCTGTTTTTT,CASSQDPSTGELFF
14,TRBV28,.,TRBD2,TRBJ2-5,TGTGCCAGCAGTTTGGGACTAGCATGGGAGACCCAGTACTTC,CASSLGLAWETQYF
15,TRBV6-5,.,.,TRBJ2-7,TGTGCCAGCAGTAAAGGACAGACCCGAACCTACGAGCAGTACTTC,CASSKGQTRTYEQYF
13,TRBV18,.,TRBD1,TRBJ1-2,TGTGCCAGCTCACTAGGGACAGGGGTTGGCTACACCTTC,CASSLGTGVGYTF
14,TRBV6-5,.,.,TRBJ1-6,TGTGCCAGCAGTTACAGGGGTGGCGATTCACCCCTCCACTTT,CASSYRGGDSPLHF
17,TRBV7-3,.,TRBD2,TRBJ2-2,TGTGCCAGCAGCTTCGGTGGGGGGGGTAGGAACACCGGGGAGCTGTTTTTT,CASSFGGGGRNTGELFF
16,TRBV7-6,.,TRBD1,TRBJ1-4,TGTGCCAGCAGCTTAGGAACAGGGGGCTCGGGAGAAAAACTGTTTTTT,CASSLGTGGSGEKLFF
16,TRBV5-4,.,TRBD1,TRBJ1-1,TGTGCCAGCAGCTGGGGACAGGGGGGAACGAACACTGAAGCTTTCTTT,CASSWGQGGTNTEAFF
14,TRBV5-6,.,.,TRBJ2-3,TGTGCCAGCAGCTTGGCCTTTATAGAAGATACGCAGTATTTT,CASSLAFIEDTQYF
17,TRBV7-2,.,.,TRBJ2-3,TGTGCCAGCAGCTTACTCCCACAGGCCTCCCTCACAGATACGCAGTATTTT,CASSLLPQASLTDTQYF
17,TRBV29-1,.,.,TRBJ1-6,TGCAGCGTTGAACCCCGGGATCCCTGCTCCTATAATTCACCCCTCCACTTT,CSVEPRDPCSYNSPLHF
22,TRBV21-1,.,.,TRBJ1-4,TGTGCCAGCATGATCCCAGTTTCCGAAGTGGGACAACAAGCGGGGGGGCCGGAAAAACTGTTTTTT,CASMIPVSEVGQQAGGPEKLFF
14,TRBV11-2,.,.,TRBJ1-1,TGTGCCAGCAGCTTAATATCAGGGAACACTGAAGCTTTCTTT,CASSLISGNTEAFF
15,TRBV19,.,TRBD2,TRBJ2-5,TGTGCCAGTTCTATTCTCGGGGGGAAACAAGAGACCCAGTACTTC,CASSILGGKQETQYF
12,TRBV4-2,.,TRBD1,TRBJ2-1,TGTGCCAGCAGGCCGACAGGGGGTGAGCAGTTCTTC,CASRPTGGEQFF
15,TRBV15,.,.,TRBJ1-1,TGTGCCACCAGCACCAGAGGAATGCCGAACACTGAAGCTTTCTTT,CATSTRGMPNTEAFF
13,TRBV19,few,.,TRBJ1-1,TGTGCCAGTAGTATTACAGGCGGCGGCGAAGCTTTCTTT,CASSITGGGEAFF
15,TRBV9,.,.,TRBJ1-3,TGTGCCAGCAGCGTAGGTACCCGTAACGAGAACACCATATATTTT,CASSVGTRNENTIYF